This T cell receptor (beta chain) was identified during a study of molecular identifiers for immune sequencing clone quantification. General study points: Over 98% of effector molecules, but under 1% in naive cells, were held by clones with more than 20 RNA copies. Single-cell amounts of spiked Jurkat TCR RNA were reportedly detectable among some 1 million naive cells.

Ten or more counts support this clonotype. Antigen specificity is unknown. This CDR3 region has 13 residues. Between the trimmed V and J ends, which lost 4 bases and 10 bases, there was a span of 14 bases. CDR1 LNHDA and CDR2 SQIVND come from the germline V gene (reference sequence). TCRdb re-analysed the PCR reads in MiXCR, keeping a single row per CDR3 protein. The sample contains 62,000 or so distinct CDR3 sequences, around 18% of which appear only once. The J gene is TRBJ1-5, the V gene TRBV19; the D is unclear. The sequence was obtained from a human donor in good health. Some libraries in this study had Jurkat cell RNA spiked in. Sample: naive CD8+ T cells from blood, with Jurkat cell RNA spiked in. Specified subset: FACS-sorted CD8+CD4-CCR7+CD45RA+ naive T cells. The CDR3 bases are TGTGCCAGTAGTACCCCCCCCCGGGGACCCCAGCATTTT. Translating it yields CASSTPPRGPQHF. Complete variable domain (other parts from reference TRBV19 and TRBJ1-5): DGGITQSPKYLFRKEGQNVTLSCEQNLNHDAMYWYRQDPGQGLRLIYYSQIVNDFQKGDIAEGYSVSREKKESFPLTVTSAQKNPTAFYLCASSTPPRGPQHFGDGTRLSIL.